The clone carrying this T cell receptor (beta chain) was picked up a small number of times. Antigen unknown. The data originate from a study of T cells after yellow fever vaccination. Study observations and caveats: Of the clonotypes, a small share occurred in both CD4 and CD8 compartments.

Germline loops: CDR1 SGHTA, CDR2 FQGTGA. The CDR3 spans 15 residues. V trimming: 8 bases; J trimming: 0 bases; junction bases outside the gene matches: 2. Universal primer sites and UMIs were introduced during 5'RACE template-switching synthesis of TCR cDNA. TCRdb re-analysed the 5' RACE reads in MiXCR, keeping a single row per CDR3 protein. This table holds a few hundred thousand distinct CDR3 sequences, 6.5% to 8.5% found once. The material was PBMCs, obtained around 45 days after the first yellow fever vaccination. This receptor was taken from a man aged 18 to 30 who received the YFV17D yellow fever vaccine. The chain has TRBV7-3 and TRBJ2-2, with TRBD2 identical over 11 bases. Here the CDR3 reads CASSTSGANTGELFF. The CDR3 DNA is TGTGCCAGCTCGACTAGCGGGGCGAACACCGGGGAGCTGTTTTTT.